This passage covers 16 T cell receptor beta chains from one sample sequenced in a study of blood T cell repertoires in COVID-19. Sequencing used immunoSEQ multiplex PCR; TCRdb keeps in-frame clones, though not all of them. The sample lists about 410,000 clones, just over 85% occurring once. Sequencing was performed on peripheral blood. Receptors originate from a woman aged 30 to 39 with active or convalescent COVID-19.

This chain uses TRBV5-6 with TRBJ1-2, with D uncertain. CDR1 and CDR2 (germline): SGHDT, YYEEEE. The CDR3 extends over 16 amino acids. With 0 bases removed from V and 4 bases from J, the gap between germline ends came to 16 bases. CDR3 nucleotide sequence: TGTGCCAGCAGCTTGGTAATGCAGGCCCGGCGCTATGGCTACACCTTC. It yields the protein CASSLVMQARRYGYTF. Filled out from reference TRBV5-6 and TRBJ1-2, the complete variable domain reads DAGVTQSPTHLIKTRGQQVTLRCSPKSGHDTVSWYQQALGQGPQFIFQYYEEEERQRGNFPDRFSGHQFPNYSSELNVNALLLGDSALYLCASSLVMQARRYGYTFGSGTRLTVV.

This rearrangement joins TRBV5-4 to TRBJ2-2, with D possibly being TRBD1 (5 bases). Germline CDR1 and CDR2: SGHNT and YYREEE (reference sequence). V was pared by 5 bases and J by 4 bases, with 15 bases between. The CDR3 length is 15 residues. CDR3 loop: CASSVGPSVTGELFF. In nucleotides, the CDR3 is TGTGCCAGCAGTGTGGGGCCAAGCGTCACCGGGGAGCTGTTTTTT. Combining the CDR3 with reference TRBV5-4 and TRBJ2-2 gives the whole variable domain ETGVTQSPTHLIKTRGQQVTLRCSSQSGHNTVSWYQQALGQGPQFIFQYYREEENGRGNFPPRFSGLQFPNYSSELNVNALELDDSALYLCASSVGPSVTGELFFGEGSRLTVL.

This sequence joins TRBV7-8 and TRBJ1-2; TRBD1 agrees at 8 bases. CDR1 and CDR2 (germline): SGHVS, FQNEAQ. The CDR3 length is 15 residues. V lost 5 bases and J lost 4; bases outside the gene matches: 9. The CDR3: CASSTRTGLGYGYTF. The CDR3 DNA follows: TGTGCCAGCAGCACAAGGACAGGGTTAGGCTATGGCTACACCTTC. The full variable domain, completed using reference TRBV7-8 and TRBJ1-2, is GAGVSQSPRYKVAKRGQDVALRCDPISGHVSLFWYQQALGQGPEFLTYFQNEAQLDKSGLPSDRFFAERPEGSVSTLKIQRTQQEDSAVYLCASSTRTGLGYGYTFGSGTRLTVV.

This clone has a single count. The V gene is TRBV10-3, the J gene TRBJ2-7; D may be TRBD2 (7 bases). The V and J ends lost 8 bases and 4 bases respectively, with 15 bases between them. This CDR3 is 13 amino acids long. Germline V CDR1 and CDR2: ENHRY, SYGVKD. CDR3 sequence: CAIRLQGGYEQYF. The CDR3 DNA sequence: TGTGCCATCCGTTTACAGGGAGGGTACGAGCAGTACTTC.

J is TRBJ1-2 and V is TRBV6-6, with 7 bases that match TRBD1. With 5 bases clipped from V and 0 bases from J, the junction kept 9 bases outside the gene matches. This CDR3 has 16 residues. Germline V gene sequence: CDR1 MNHNY, CDR2 SVGAGI (reference sequence). The CDR3 DNA reads TGTGCCAGCAGTCGAACCTCCGGGACAGCTAACTATGGCTACACCTTC. This translates into CASSRTSGTANYGYTF.

This clone appeared a few times. The CDR3 loop reads CARSLPRQGRMWTEAFF. The CDR3 bases are TGTGCCAGAAGCTTACCAAGACAGGGTAGGATGTGGACTGAAGCTTTCTTT. The chain links TRBV5-3 to TRBJ1-1; TRBD1 matches at 7 bases. TRBV5-3 is annotated as an ORF whose role is uncertain. Losses at the gene ends were 2 bases for V and 5 bases for J; bases not matched to a gene: 15. There are 17 residues in the CDR3.

This chain joins TRBV28 and TRBJ2-7; the match to TRBD2 covers 12 bases. Trimming at V came to 7 bases and at J to 2 bases, leaving 12 bases not matched to a gene. Germline CDR1 MDHEN, CDR2 SYDVKM. The CDR3 runs 17 residues. Here the CDR3 DNA reads TGTGCCAGCACCGACGGACTAGCGGGAACACTACCCTACGAGCAGTACTTC. Protein sequence: CASTDGLAGTLPYEQYF.

CDR3 DNA sequence: TGTGCCAGTAGTGGGCGGGTGGGAAGGTCAGATACGCAGTATTTT. Its translation is CASSGRVGRSDTQYF. The gene calls are TRBV19 and TRBJ2-3, with D possibly TRBD2 on 5 matching bases. V was trimmed by 5 bases and J by 4 bases, leaving 16 bases between them. The CDR3 extends over 15 amino acids. From germline, CDR1 is LNHDA and CDR2 SQIVND (reference sequence).

This clone occurred a few times. DNA of the CDR3: TGTGCCAGCAGTTTTTTGCGGGACAGCAACTATGGCTACACCTTC. Its translation is CASSFLRDSNYGYTF. This rearrangement joins TRBV6-5 to TRBJ1-2; 7 nucleotides line up with TRBD1. The CDR3 covers 15 residues. The germline gives CDR1 MNHEY, CDR2 SVGAGI. Trimming at V came to 4 bases and at J to 2 bases, leaving 7 bases not matched to a gene.

This clone was seen a handful of times. The chain recombines TRBV6-2 or TRBV6-3 with TRBJ1-2; D is uncertain. This CDR3 spans 13 amino acids. Deletions cut 4 bases from V and 4 bases from J, with 10 bases between. Germline V gene data show CDR1 as MNHEY and CDR2 as SVGEGT. CDR3 nucleotide sequence: TGTGCCAGCAGTTTGGCAAGTGGCTATGGCTACACCTTC. It encodes CASSLASGYGYTF.

This clone was found once. The chain is built from TRBV6-5 and TRBJ1-1; D call uncertain. The germline gives CDR1 MNHEY, CDR2 SVGAGI. CDR3 length: 15 amino acids. The V and J ends lost 0 bases and 1 base respectively, with 9 bases between them. CDR3 loop: CASSYSTVGNTEAFF. The DNA for the CDR3 is TGTGCCAGCAGTTACTCGACTGTGGGGAACACTGAAGCTTTCTTT.

The chain employs TRBV7-9 and TRBJ2-7; 10 bases line up with TRBD1. The V gene end was trimmed by 5 bases and the J gene end by 6 bases; junction bases not matched to a gene: 4. CDR1 is SEHNR and CDR2 is FQNEAQ in the germline V gene (reference sequence). The CDR3 is made up of 13 amino acids. The CDR3 DNA follows: TGTGCCAGCAGCGCGGGACAGGGGTTCGAGCAGTACTTC. Translated: CASSAGQGFEQYF.

This clone was picked up one time. The chain joins TRBV27 to TRBJ2-7; possibly TRBD2 for D (5 bases). The V gene lost 6 bases and the J gene lost 6 bases, with 12 bases spanning the gap. CDR1 and CDR2 from the germline V gene are MNHEY and SMNVEV (reference sequence). The CDR3 runs to 12 residues. The CDR3 sequence: CASSLVEGEQYF. CDR3 sequence (DNA): TGTGCCAGCAGCCTAGTTGAGGGCGAGCAGTACTTC.

J is TRBJ1-4 and V is TRBV19, with unresolved D. The CDR3 sequence is 16 residues long. Germline V gives CDR1 LNHDA, CDR2 SQIVND (reference sequence). V was shortened by 3 bases and J by 3 bases, with 14 bases between the two germline ends. The CDR3 DNA reads TGTGCCAGTAGTATGGGAGAGCCGATCCCTAATGAAAAACTGTTTTTT. Translation: CASSMGEPIPNEKLFF.

The gene calls are TRBV19 and TRBJ1-2; the match to TRBD1 covers 8 bases. Germline loops: CDR1 LNHDA, CDR2 SQIVND (reference sequence). This CDR3 has 14 residues. J lost 7 bases, V lost 4 bases, and 8 bases had no gene match. Here the CDR3 reads CASSTTGTGSGYTF. In DNA, the CDR3 is TGTGCCAGTAGTACGACCGGGACAGGTTCTGGCTACACCTTC. Full variable domain (rest looked up from reference TRBV19 and TRBJ1-2): DGGITQSPKYLFRKEGQNVTLSCEQNLNHDAMYWYRQDPGQGLRLIYYSQIVNDFQKGDIAEGYSVSREKKESFPLTVTSAQKNPTAFYLCASSTTGTGSGYTFGSGTRLTVV.

This clone was observed a few times. The V and J genes are TRBV5-1 and TRBJ1-6, with D possibly being TRBD1 (6 bases). Trimming took 0 bases from V and 7 from J, leaving 8 bases between them. The length of the CDR3 is 14 residues. Germline values: CDR1 SGHRS, CDR2 YFSETQ. CDR3 loop: CASSLGTENSPLHF. CDR3 nucleotide sequence: TGCGCCAGCAGCTTGGGGACAGAAAATTCACCCCTCCACTTT.